This TCR beta chain came from a study of PD-1 blockade in classical Hodgkin lymphoma. Overall study context: Patients were given intravenous nivolumab, 3 mg/kg, every 2 weeks.

Time point specified: cycle 4 day 1 (C4D1), after more than five weeks of nivolumab. All the patients suffered relapse after autologous stem cell transplantation, and brentuximab vedotin exposure differed. Starting with thawed PBMCs, CD4+ T cells were purified by magnetic negative selection. TCRdb's copy holds only in-frame clones and misses some; the assay was immunoSEQ multiplex PCR. The sample shows 10,000 or so clones, roughly 88% of them seen only once. Material: CD4+ T cells from blood, obtained before the fourth cycle of nivolumab. The TCR comes from a human donor with classical Hodgkin lymphoma.

CDR3 nucleotides: TGTGCCAGCTCACCACGGAACACCGGGGAGCTGTTTTTT. Protein product: CASSPRNTGELFF. The rearrangement links TRBV18 to TRBJ2-2; D ambiguous. Trimming shortened V by 1 base and J by 1 base, and 1 base separated the two germline ends. Germline V CDR1 and CDR2: KGHSH, LQKENI. The CDR3 length is 13 residues.